This T cell receptor (beta chain) is drawn from a study of T cell responses to AZD1222 COVID-19 vaccine. About the research overall: Second-dose groups at about 4 or about 12 weeks were pooled.

Comment on this clone: Its target is unknown.

Germline CDR1 reads MNHEY; CDR2 reads SVGAGI. There are 14 residues in the CDR3. The V and J ends lost 6 bases and 4 bases respectively, with 15 bases between them. Study-wide results and caveats: Only 5 or 6 people who got AZD1222 tested seropositive at baseline. Nearly half of unique spike-specific TCRs reportedly avoided B.1.351 and B.1.1.7 mutated regions.

Using immunoSEQ multiplex PCR, the repertoire was profiled, and TCRdb retains in-frame clones only, with some absent. The data hold 90,000 to 150,000 clones, with around 90% observed a single time. This receptor was obtained from an adult in good health. The rearrangement uses TRBV6-5 and TRBJ1-1; D is perhaps TRBD1 (6 bases). Source: peripheral blood, taken on day 0 of AZD1222 vaccination. The CDR3 spells CASRTSGASTEAFF. Written as DNA, the CDR3 is TGTGCCAGCAGAACCTCAGGGGCCTCCACTGAAGCTTTCTTT.